This passage covers 28 T cell receptor beta chains from one sample sequenced in a study of shared T cell receptors in the human thymus. Using immunoSEQ multiplex PCR, the repertoire was profiled, and TCRdb retains in-frame clones only, with some absent. The sample yields around 730,000 clones, 70% to 90% seen once. A further study also used this sample, focusing on human thymus T cells.

Specimen: thymocytes. Receptors originate from a girl under three years old with a congenital heart defect.

A few counts support this clone. The V gene is TRBV28, the J gene TRBJ2-3, with D perhaps matching TRBD2 (7 bases). CDR3 length: 14 residues. Per the germline V gene, CDR1 is MDHEN and CDR2 is SYDVKM. V gave up 5 bases and J gave up 11 bases, with 20 bases separating them. The CDR3 DNA reads as TGTGCCAGCAGTCCCCGCCAAGGGGAGGGGGTGCAGTATTTT. This codes for CASSPRQGEGVQYF. The variable domain in full, completed from reference TRBV28 and TRBJ2-3, reads DVKVTQSSRYLVKRTGEKVFLECVQDMDHENMFWYRQDPGLGLRLIYFSYDVKMKEKGDIPEGYSVSREKKERFSLILESASTNQTSMYLCASSPRQGEGVQYFGPGTRLTVL.

This clone showed up just once. The chain has TRBV12-5 and TRBJ1-2, with D hard to call. This CDR3 contains 17 residues. Germline CDR1 is LGHNT and CDR2 is FRNRAP. Trimming pared 1 base from V and 7 bases from J, leaving 22 bases between. CDR3 nucleotide sequence: TGTGCTAGTGGTTTGGGCCGGGGTACGGGCTTCCTAAGTGGCTACACCTTC. Translated: CASGLGRGTGFLSGYTF. Full variable domain (rest looked up from reference TRBV12-5 and TRBJ1-2): DARVTQTPRHKVTEMGQEVTMRCQPILGHNTVFWYRQTMMQGLELLAYFRNRAPLDDSGMPKDRFSAEMPDATLATLKIQPSEPRDSAVYFCASGLGRGTGFLSGYTFGSGTRLTVV.

This chain uses TRBV5-5 with TRBJ1-5, with 10 bases lining up with TRBD1. Germline V gene lookup returns CDR1 SGHKS and CDR2 YYEKEE (reference sequence). CDR3 length: 20 residues. After removal of 4 bases from V and 4 bases from J, the junction contained 20 bases not matched to a gene. The CDR3 nucleotides read TGTGCCAGCAGCGAGGACTCACCGGGACAGGGGCGGGTAGGGAATCAGCCCCAGCATTTT. It translates to CASSEDSPGQGRVGNQPQHF. Looking up the rest from reference TRBV5-5 and TRBJ1-5 gives the full variable domain: DAGVTQSPTHLIKTRGQQVTLRCSPISGHKSVSWYQQVLGQGPQFIFQYYEKEERGRGNFPDRFSARQFPNYSSELNVNALLLGDSALYLCASSEDSPGQGRVGNQPQHFGDGTRLSIL.

V usage is TRBV4-1 and J usage is TRBJ2-7; D is perhaps TRBD2 (6 bases). Germline V CDR1 and CDR2: MGHRA, YSYEKL. The CDR3 spans 14 residues. Trimming took 0 bases from V and 6 from J, leaving 12 bases between them. Here the CDR3 DNA reads TGCGCCAGCAGCCAAGATCTTGGGGGAGGCGAGCAGTACTTC. Translating it yields CASSQDLGGGEQYF.

This sequence joins TRBV28 and TRBJ1-6; no reliable D call. Germline V gene data show CDR1 as MDHEN and CDR2 as SYDVKM. This CDR3 contains 15 residues. Trimming left V 5 bases short and J 10 bases short, with 18 bases between. CDR3 loop: CASSPTPNKESPLHF. CDR3 DNA sequence: TGTGCCAGCAGTCCCACCCCCAACAAGGAGTCACCCCTCCACTTT.

The V and J genes are TRBV7-2 and TRBJ1-2; the D gene is possibly TRBD1 (6 bases). The CDR3 length is 16 residues. V lost 7 bases, J lost 0 bases, and 18 bases lay in between. Germline CDR1 reads SGHTA; CDR2 reads FQGNSA. The CDR3 bases are TGTGCCAGCATGCGAGGGACACCGGTCTCTAACTATGGCTACACCTTC. It encodes CASMRGTPVSNYGYTF.

The chain has TRBV4-1 and TRBJ1-6; the match to TRBD1 covers 10 bases. V gave up 3 bases and J gave up 14 bases; unmatched junction bases: 13. The CDR3 sequence is 16 residues long. CDR1 is MGHRA and CDR2 is YSYEKL in the germline V gene. The CDR3 bases are TGCGCCAGCAGCCAGGCAGGACAGGGGGTCTGGGTATCCCTCCACTTT. Translating gives CASSQAGQGVWVSLHF.

This chain uses TRBV4-1 with TRBJ1-4; 7 nucleotides match TRBD1. CDR3 length: 12 residues. Germline assignment: CDR1 MGHRA and CDR2 YSYEKL. The ends lost 5 bases at V and 10 bases at J; junction bases unmatched: 4. CDR3 in DNA: TGCGCCAGCAGCGGAAACAGGGGAAAACTGTTTTTT. Its translation: CASSGNRGKLFF.

The J gene is TRBJ2-2, the V gene TRBV10-3; 8 bases are shared with TRBD1. The CDR3 extends over 14 amino acids. Trimming at V came to 8 bases and at J to 1 base, leaving 3 bases not matched to a gene. Germline V lookup: CDR1 ENHRY, CDR2 SYGVKD. Here the CDR3 reads CAICGTGNTGELFF. The CDR3, as DNA: TGTGCCATCTGCGGGACAGGGAACACCGGGGAGCTGTTTTTT.

V gene TRBV18 combines with J gene TRBJ2-1; unclear D gene. Germline CDR1 KGHSH, CDR2 LQKENI. V was shortened by 2 bases and J by 2 bases, with 19 bases between the two germline ends. This CDR3 contains 18 residues. The CDR3 loop reads CASSPSPVRMFPYNEQFF. The CDR3 DNA reads as TGTGCCAGCTCACCAAGTCCCGTTAGAATGTTTCCCTACAATGAGCAGTTCTTC.

The genes are TRBV7-2 and TRBJ1-1; the D gene is possibly TRBD1 (5 bases). Germline CDR1 and CDR2: SGHTA and FQGNSA. The CDR3 length is 16 residues. The germline V and J ends were trimmed by 0 bases and 5 bases, with 16 bases remaining between them. The DNA for the CDR3 is TGTGCCAGCAGCTTAGCGTCGGACACAGGCCCTACTGAAGCTTTCTTT. It translates to CASSLASDTGPTEAFF.

The chain joins TRBV27 to TRBJ2-2; 7 nucleotides agree with TRBD1. The CDR3 consists of 19 residues. Trimming at V came to 6 bases and at J to 5 bases, leaving 21 bases not matched to a gene. Per the germline V gene, CDR1 is MNHEY and CDR2 is SMNVEV (reference sequence). CDR3 nucleotides: TGTGCCAGCAGGATACGGGCTCTCGGGACAGCCGATACTACCGGGGAGCTGTTTTTT. Translation gives CASRIRALGTADTTGELFF.

The rearrangement joins TRBV5-1 to TRBJ1-2, with a tentative D call TRBD1 (6 bases). Germline loops: CDR1 SGHRS, CDR2 YFSETQ. The V gene lost 7 bases and the J gene lost 4 bases, with 23 bases spanning the gap. This CDR3 spans 16 amino acids. The CDR3 DNA is TGCGCCAGCCGTAATTTCAGGGGTTCCCCGTTCTATGGCTACACCTTC. As protein: CASRNFRGSPFYGYTF.

The chain is built from TRBV28 and TRBJ1-4; 7 positions match TRBD1. CDR1 is MDHEN, CDR2 SYDVKM, per germline. The CDR3 extends over 16 amino acids. V lost 0 bases to trimming and J lost 4 bases; unmatched junction nucleotides: 5. This CDR3 is CASSLCTGAYNEKLFF. The CDR3 DNA is TGTGCCAGCAGTTTATGCACAGGGGCCTATAATGAAAAACTGTTTTTT.

The V gene is TRBV5-1, the J gene TRBJ2-5, with 8 bases matching TRBD1. Trimming removed 5 bases from V and 4 bases from J; junction bases left unmatched: 13. Germline CDR1 reads SGHRS; CDR2 reads YFSETQ. The CDR3 extends over 16 amino acids. The CDR3 region is CASSLDDQGAGETQYF. DNA for the CDR3: TGCGCCAGCAGTTTAGACGATCAGGGGGCGGGAGAGACCCAGTACTTC. Together with reference TRBV5-1 and TRBJ2-5, the CDR3 gives the full variable domain: KAGVTQTPRYLIKTRGQQVTLSCSPISGHRSVSWYQQTPGQGLQFLFEYFSETQRNKGNFPGRFSGRQFSNSRSEMNVSTLELGDSALYLCASSLDDQGAGETQYFGPGTRLLVL.

J is TRBJ2-7 and V is TRBV10-3; 10 nucleotides line up with TRBD1. Germline values: CDR1 ENHRY, CDR2 SYGVKD. V lost 4 bases and J lost 3; bases outside the gene matches: 3. The CDR3 loop spans 14 amino acids. CDR3 nucleotides: TGTGCCATCAGTGGGGACAGGGGCGGCTACGAGCAGTACTTC. It encodes CAISGDRGGYEQYF.

The chain joins TRBV11-2 to TRBJ2-2; TRBD2 matches 10 bases. CDR1 and CDR2 (germline): SGHAT, FQNNGV. This CDR3 has 17 amino acids. V gave up 0 bases and J gave up 3 bases; unmatched junction bases: 4. CDR3: CASSLELLAGDTGELFF. CDR3 DNA: TGTGCCAGCAGCTTAGAGCTCCTAGCGGGGGACACCGGGGAGCTGTTTTTT.

This chain uses TRBV4-1 with TRBJ2-1; TRBD2 agrees at 16 bases. This CDR3 comprises 22 residues. Germline loops: CDR1 MGHRA, CDR2 YSYEKL. After removal of 5 bases from V and 4 bases from J, the junction contained 20 bases not matched to a gene. The CDR3 region is CASSSPGEGLAGGPDPYNEQFF. The CDR3 bases are TGCGCCAGCAGCTCCCCTGGAGAGGGACTAGCGGGGGGGCCGGATCCATACAATGAGCAGTTCTTC.

In this sample, this clone turned up a few times. This chain links TRBV6-1 with TRBJ1-5, with 11 bases aligning to TRBD1. With V trimmed by 5 bases and J by 6 bases, 6 bases remained unmatched. The CDR3 spans 15 residues. The germline CDR1 and CDR2 sequences are MNHNS and SASEGT. The CDR3 loop reads CASSPRDRGFQPQHF. The CDR3 DNA sequence: TGTGCCAGCAGTCCCCGGGACAGGGGGTTTCAGCCCCAGCATTTT.

The chain employs TRBV9 and TRBJ1-2; 7 nucleotides match TRBD1. The germline V gene has CDR1 SGDLS and CDR2 YYNGEE. CDR3 size: 13 residues. V gave up 0 bases and J gave up 8 bases; unmatched junction bases: 4. The CDR3 protein is CASSVEGAGGYTF. CDR3 sequence (DNA): TGTGCCAGCAGCGTAGAGGGGGCTGGGGGCTACACCTTC.

The chain joins TRBV27 to TRBJ2-1; weak D call: TRBD1 (7 bases). V gave up 4 bases and J gave up 8 bases, with 15 bases separating them. Germline loops: CDR1 MNHEY, CDR2 SMNVEV (reference sequence). The CDR3 contains 14 residues. The CDR3 nucleotides read TGTGCCAGCAGTTCAGGGGGGTCCTCGGATGAGCAGTTCTTC. It specifies CASSSGGSSDEQFF.

The rearrangement joins TRBV27 to TRBJ2-1; 10 bases fit TRBD2. CDR1 is MNHEY and CDR2 is SMNVEV in the germline V gene (reference sequence). This CDR3 is 16 amino acids long. The trim removed 3 bases at V and 10 bases at J, leaving 12 bases unmatched. The CDR3 reads CASSFRKAGGNYEQFF. CDR3 bases: TGTGCCAGCAGTTTCCGTAAAGCGGGGGGGAATTACGAGCAGTTCTTC.

This chain connects TRBV11-1 to TRBJ1-1, with 9 nucleotides matching TRBD1. Germline CDR1 is SGHAT and CDR2 is FQDESV (reference sequence). The CDR3 consists of 16 residues. J was trimmed by 1 base and V by 4 bases; bases with no gene match: 7. In nucleotides, the CDR3 is TGTGCCAGCAGCTCCGACAGGGGGGTTTGGAACACTGAAGCTTTCTTT. It codes for CASSSDRGVWNTEAFF.

The chain carries TRBV18 and TRBJ2-1, with D possibly being TRBD1 (6 bases). CDR3 length: 14 amino acids. Trimming took off 2 bases at V and 9 bases at J, with 14 bases between the two ends. Looked up from germline, CDR1 is KGHSH and CDR2 is LQKENI. This CDR3 reads CASSPKAPRGEQFF. The CDR3 DNA is TGTGCCAGCTCACCAAAGGCTCCCAGGGGTGAGCAGTTCTTC.

This clone was counted a single time. The V call is TRBV7-6, the J call TRBJ1-3, with D perhaps matching TRBD1 (5 bases). Trimming took off 5 bases at V and 0 bases at J, with 11 bases between the two ends. Germline CDR1 is SGHVS and CDR2 is FNYEAQ. The CDR3 spans 15 residues. The CDR3 DNA sequence: TGTGCCAGCAGCCTCTTTCAGGGCTCTGGAAACACCATATATTTT. Translated: CASSLFQGSGNTIYF.

Written as DNA, the CDR3 is TGTGCCAGCAGCTTACCGCGGGACACTGAAGCTTTCTTT. Protein sequence: CASSLPRDTEAFF. This chain links TRBV7-9 with TRBJ1-1; D unclear. V shed 2 bases and J shed 3 bases, with 7 bases lying between them. The CDR3 contains 13 residues. Looked up from germline, CDR1 is SEHNR and CDR2 is FQNEAQ (reference sequence).

The CDR3 DNA follows: TGTGCCAGCAGTTGGCTCACCGCGACAACGAACACCGGGGAGCTGTTTTTT. Its translation: CASSWLTATTNTGELFF. The V call is TRBV28, the J call TRBJ2-2; D not resolved. Trimming took 4 bases from V and 0 from J, leaving 15 bases between them. CDR1 MDHEN and CDR2 SYDVKM come from the germline V gene. The CDR3 is made up of 17 amino acids.

The chain employs TRBV6-6 and TRBJ1-6; 10 bases map to TRBD1. J lost 6 bases, V lost 4 bases, and 6 bases had no gene match. CDR1 and CDR2 from the germline V gene are MNHNY and SVGAGI (reference sequence). The CDR3 runs 16 residues. The CDR3 protein is CASSSPGQGSNSPLHF. The CDR3 DNA sequence: TGTGCCAGCAGTTCTCCGGGACAGGGGTCTAATTCACCCCTCCACTTT.